This T cell receptor (beta chain) was documented in a study of T cell repertoires in cytomegalovirus infection. On the study more broadly: CMV epitopes in the study were HLA-C-restricted (recently identified) and HLA-B-restricted (well studied).

Notes on this clonotype: Its target is not known.

Notes on the study in general: Dominating the ex vivo response were TCR beta clonotypes that were CMV-specific and HLA-C-restricted.

TCRdb redid the calling of the reads with MiXCR, one entry per CDR3 protein. The sample records about 63,000 distinct CDR3 sequences, 20% to 25% being singletons. The material was CD8+ T cells from cultured PBMCs, obtained from culture after CMV antigen stimulation. The TCR sequence derives from a human donor in good health (CMV status not recorded). Some clones in this sample may be carry-over from other donors' samples.

DNA for the CDR3: TGTGCCAGCAGTTTGACAGGGCTTAATTCACCCCTCCACTTT. Translation: CASSLTGLNSPLHF. The chain employs TRBV28 and TRBJ1-6, with 7 bases fitting TRBD1. Germline V gives CDR1 MDHEN, CDR2 SYDVKM. J gave up 6 bases and V 3 bases, and 2 bases lay outside the gene matches. This CDR3 has 14 amino acids.